Below, one T cell receptor beta chain is given with its context. Its antigen is as yet unknown. The sample comes from a study of T cell responses to AZD1222 COVID-19 vaccine. Broader study findings: No day 14 peak samples; only post-peak repertoires were characterized. Clonal diversity may have been underestimated in mostly white British donors. Once two AZD1222 doses were given, Spike-specific TCR breadth and depth went up. Distributed over spike, vaccine-associated CD4 TCRs predominated at 160-218 and 743-854.

Germline V gene sequence: CDR1 LGHNA, CDR2 YSLEER. Trimming at V came to 4 bases and at J to 8 bases, leaving 8 bases not matched to a gene. This CDR3 has 15 residues. TCRdb's copy holds only in-frame clones and misses some; the assay was immunoSEQ multiplex PCR. The table has some 120,000 clones, 88% seen once; the top ten hold 4.4%. The rearrangement links TRBV4-3 to TRBJ1-6; TRBD1 matches 7 bases. Sequencing used peripheral blood, obtained on day 0 of AZD1222 vaccination. This clonotype was obtained from an adult in good health. Written as DNA, the CDR3 is TGCGCCAGCAGCCGAACAGGGGCGGTAGATTCACCCCTCCACTTT. Amino acids: CASSRTGAVDSPLHF.